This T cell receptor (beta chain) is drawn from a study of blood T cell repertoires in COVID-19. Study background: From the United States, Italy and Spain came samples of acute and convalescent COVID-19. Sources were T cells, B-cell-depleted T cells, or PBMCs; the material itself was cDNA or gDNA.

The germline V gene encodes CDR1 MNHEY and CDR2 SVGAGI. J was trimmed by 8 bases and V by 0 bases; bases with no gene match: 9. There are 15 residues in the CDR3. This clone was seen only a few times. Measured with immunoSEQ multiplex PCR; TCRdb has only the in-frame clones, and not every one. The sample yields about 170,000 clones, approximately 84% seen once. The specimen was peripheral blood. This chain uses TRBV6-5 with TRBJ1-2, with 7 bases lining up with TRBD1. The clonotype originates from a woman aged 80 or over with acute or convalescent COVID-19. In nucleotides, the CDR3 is TGTGCCAGCAGTTACTCGATTTGGCAGGGGGGAGGCTACACCTTC. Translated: CASSYSIWQGGGYTF.